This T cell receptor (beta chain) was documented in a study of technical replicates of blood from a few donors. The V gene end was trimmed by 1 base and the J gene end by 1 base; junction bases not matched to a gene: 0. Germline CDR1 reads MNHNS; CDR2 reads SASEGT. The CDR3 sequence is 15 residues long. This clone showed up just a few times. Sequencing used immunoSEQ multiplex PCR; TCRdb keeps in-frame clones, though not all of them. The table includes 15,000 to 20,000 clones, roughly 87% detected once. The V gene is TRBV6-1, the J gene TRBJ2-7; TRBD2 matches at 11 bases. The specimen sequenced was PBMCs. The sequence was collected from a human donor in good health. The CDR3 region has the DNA TGTGCCAGCAGTGAAGGACTAGCGGGATCCTACGAGCAGTACTTC. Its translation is CASSEGLAGSYEQYF.